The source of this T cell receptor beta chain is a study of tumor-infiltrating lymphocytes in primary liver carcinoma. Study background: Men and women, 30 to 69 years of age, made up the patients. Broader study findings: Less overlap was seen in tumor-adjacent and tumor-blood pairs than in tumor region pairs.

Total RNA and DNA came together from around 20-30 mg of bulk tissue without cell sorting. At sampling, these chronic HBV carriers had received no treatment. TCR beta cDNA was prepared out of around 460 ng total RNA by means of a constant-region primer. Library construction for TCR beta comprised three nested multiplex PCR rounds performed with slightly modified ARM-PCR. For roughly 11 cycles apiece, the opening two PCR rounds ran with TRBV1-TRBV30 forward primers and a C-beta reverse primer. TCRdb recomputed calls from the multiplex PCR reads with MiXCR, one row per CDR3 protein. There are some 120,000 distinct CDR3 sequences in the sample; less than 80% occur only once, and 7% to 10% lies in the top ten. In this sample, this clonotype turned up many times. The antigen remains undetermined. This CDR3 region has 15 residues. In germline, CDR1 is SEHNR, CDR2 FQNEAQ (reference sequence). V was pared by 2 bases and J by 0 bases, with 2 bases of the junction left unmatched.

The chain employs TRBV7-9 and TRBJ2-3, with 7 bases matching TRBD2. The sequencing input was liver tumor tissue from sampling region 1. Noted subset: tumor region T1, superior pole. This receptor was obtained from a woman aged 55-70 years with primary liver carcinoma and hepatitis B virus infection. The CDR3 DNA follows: TGTGCCAGCAGCTTATTTAGCGGGAGCACAGATACGCAGTATTTT. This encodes CASSLFSGSTDTQYF.